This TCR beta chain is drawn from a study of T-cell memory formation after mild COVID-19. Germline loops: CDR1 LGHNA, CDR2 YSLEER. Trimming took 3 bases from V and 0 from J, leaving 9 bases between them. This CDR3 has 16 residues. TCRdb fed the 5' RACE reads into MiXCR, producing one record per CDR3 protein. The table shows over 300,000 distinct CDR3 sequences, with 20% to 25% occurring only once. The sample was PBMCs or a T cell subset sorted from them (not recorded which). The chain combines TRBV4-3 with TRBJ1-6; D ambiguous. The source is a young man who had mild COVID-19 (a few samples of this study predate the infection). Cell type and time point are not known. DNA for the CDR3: TGCGCCAGCAGCCAGGCCTCCGGCTCCTATAATTCACCCCTCCACTTT. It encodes CASSQASGSYNSPLHF.